The sequence of this T cell receptor beta chain was determined in a study of blood T cells in healthy people across ages. Overall study: Template switching captured about one barcoded beta molecule per two T cells. General study findings and limits: Per million T cells, the diversity of TCR beta decreased roughly linearly as age advanced.

With respect to this clonotype: Its antigen is unknown. A much larger clone is a single base away; this may be a read error.

PCR was performed a second time for about 7 to 11 cycles using a sample-barcoded 5' primer and a J-beta primer mix. TCRdb ran MiXCR on the 5' RACE reads and lists one entry per CDR3 protein. The sample holds 900,000 to 950,000 distinct CDR3 sequences, around 29% seen once. A further study also used this sample, focusing on T cells of mothers and their children. That paper adds: Primer M1S, used in the second PCR, introduced sample barcodes and 2-4 random nucleotides. Slightly higher but non-significant overlap marked related mother-child pairs versus unrelated pairs.

Sequencing was done on a sample of blood. This TCR derives from a woman between 40 and 50 years old in good health.

In DNA, the CDR3 is TGCTGCGTTCGTATAGATACGCAGTATTTT. Its protein is CCVRIDTQYF. The rearrangement links TRBV29-1 to TRBJ2-3; D not resolved. Germline V gene sequence: CDR1 SQVTM, CDR2 ANQGSEA. The CDR3 consists of 10 residues.